One sample yielded the 6 T cell receptor beta chains listed below, sequenced in a study of shared clonotypes between healthy human individuals. Only in-frame clones appear in the TCRdb table, and some are missing; sequencing was by immunoSEQ multiplex PCR. The table includes fewer than 3 million clones, 85% to 95% detected once. Input material: naive CD4+ T cells from PBMCs. Stated subset: CD45RA+ positively selected. These receptors were collected from a young man in good health. Some clones in this sample may be carry-over from other donors' samples.

A note on this clone: This same CDR3 is encoded by further DNA sequences in the sample. This rearrangement joins TRBV28 to TRBJ2-7; D not resolved. The germline V gene has CDR1 MDHEN and CDR2 SYDVKM. The V and J ends lost 6 bases and 7 bases respectively, with 10 bases between them. The CDR3 totals 11 residues. The CDR3 DNA reads TGTGCCAGCAGCCTCCTCGGGGAGCAGTACTTC. This sequence encodes CASSLLGEQYF.

Written as DNA, the CDR3 is TGTGCCAGCAGTGAAGCTGTCGGGGGGGAGCAGTACTTC. Encoded protein: CASSEAVGGEQYF. The J gene is TRBJ2-7, the V gene TRBV2; TRBD2 matches 7 bases. After removal of 0 bases from V and 7 bases from J, the junction contained 3 bases not matched to a gene. The CDR3 loop spans 13 amino acids. CDR1 SNHLY and CDR2 FYNNEI come from the germline V gene.

In this sample, this clone turned up a few times. V and J are TRBV7-3 and TRBJ2-2; D gene ambiguous. The V gene lost 1 base and the J gene lost 4 bases, with 10 bases spanning the gap. Germline CDR1 reads SGHTA; CDR2 reads FQGTGA. The CDR3 loop spans 15 amino acids. CDR3 DNA: TGTGCCAGCAGCTTAAATCCCGACACCACCGGGGAGCTGTTTTTT. Protein sequence: CASSLNPDTTGELFF.

The chain uses TRBV15 and TRBJ2-2, with 7 nucleotides matching TRBD1. V shed 3 bases, J shed 2 bases, and the junction held 3 bases outside the gene matches. The CDR3 runs 15 residues. Germline V gene data show CDR1 as LNHNV and CDR2 as YYDKDF (reference sequence). The CDR3 DNA reads as TGTGCCACCAGCAGCCGGGACAGAAACACCGGGGAGCTGTTTTTT. It is translated as CATSSRDRNTGELFF.

The J gene is TRBJ2-7, the V gene TRBV28; 10 nucleotides align to TRBD2. Germline V CDR1 and CDR2: MDHEN, SYDVKM. After removal of 6 bases from V and 5 bases from J, the junction contained 16 bases not matched to a gene. CDR3 size: 17 residues. The CDR3 reads CASSFQHLAGVTHEQYF. The CDR3 DNA reads as TGTGCCAGCAGCTTTCAACATCTAGCGGGAGTGACCCACGAGCAGTACTTC.

This clone has only a few counts. The chain couples TRBV29-1 to TRBJ1-1, with D possibly matching TRBD1 (6 bases). V was trimmed by 3 bases and J by 8 bases, leaving 7 bases between them. Germline lookup yields CDR1 SQVTM and CDR2 ANQGSEA. The CDR3 is 10 residues long. In DNA form, the CDR3 reads TGCAGCGTTGACGGGACAGAAGCTTTCTTT. Translated: CSVDGTEAFF.